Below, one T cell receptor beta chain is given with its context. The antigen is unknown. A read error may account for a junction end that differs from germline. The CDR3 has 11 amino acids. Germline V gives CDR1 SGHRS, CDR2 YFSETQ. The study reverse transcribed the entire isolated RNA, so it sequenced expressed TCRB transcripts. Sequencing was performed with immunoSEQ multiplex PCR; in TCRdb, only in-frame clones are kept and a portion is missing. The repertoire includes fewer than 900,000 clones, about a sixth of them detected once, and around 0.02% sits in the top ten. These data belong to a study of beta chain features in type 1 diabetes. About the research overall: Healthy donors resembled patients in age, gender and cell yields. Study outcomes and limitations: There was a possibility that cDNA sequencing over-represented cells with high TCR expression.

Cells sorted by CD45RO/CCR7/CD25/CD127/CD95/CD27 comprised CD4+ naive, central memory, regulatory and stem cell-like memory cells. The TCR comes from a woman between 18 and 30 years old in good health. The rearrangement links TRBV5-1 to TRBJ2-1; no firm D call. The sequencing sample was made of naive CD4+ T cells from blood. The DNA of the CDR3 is TGCGCCAGCAGGTTGGGGAATGAGCAGTTCTTC. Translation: CASRLGNEQFF.